The clone carrying this T cell receptor (beta chain) appeared a few times. Its specificity is not known. Other DNA variants within this sample encode the same CDR3. This specimen comes from a study of T cell responses to AZD1222 COVID-19 vaccine. The wider study: Second-dose timings of about 4 or about 12 weeks were pooled.

Study-level points and caveats: At baseline, seropositivity was found in only six AZD1222 recipients. Increases in Spike-specific TCR breadth and depth were seen after two AZD1222 doses. White British people made up most donors, females outnumbered males, and clonal diversity was possibly underestimated.

The length of the CDR3 is 11 residues. Trimming pared 1 base from V and 7 bases from J, leaving 5 bases between. Per germline, CDR1 SGHAT and CDR2 FQNNGV. Produced via immunoSEQ multiplex PCR; TCRdb's table is partial and in-frame only. The repertoire holds over 120,000 clones, 92% seen once, with over 1.5% in the top ten. The sequence was collected from an adult in good health. This specimen was peripheral blood, taken on day 0 of AZD1222 vaccination. The chain links TRBV11-2 to TRBJ2-7; D not resolved. The CDR3 here is CASSLGIEQYF. CDR3 coding DNA: TGTGCCAGCAGCTTAGGGATTGAGCAGTACTTC.